One sample yielded the 7 T cell receptor beta chains listed below, sequenced in a study of cytomegalovirus exposure and HLA in healthy donors. PCR primers comprised 60 Vbeta and 13 Jbeta primers. Sequencing used immunoSEQ multiplex PCR; TCRdb keeps in-frame clones, though not all of them. This table holds 150,000 to 200,000 clones. Sequencing was performed on PBMCs. All receptors derive from a woman aged 60-70 years in good health and CMV-seronegative.

The chain combines TRBV6-1 with TRBJ2-2, with TRBD1 matching over 9 bases. This CDR3 region has 12 residues. With V trimmed by 7 bases and J by 15 bases, 9 bases remained unmatched. Germline V gene data show CDR1 as MNHNS and CDR2 as SASEGT. The CDR3, as DNA: TGTGCCAGCACTAGTGGGACAGGGCGGATGTTTTTT. Translated, it gives CASTSGTGRMFF.

J is TRBJ2-7 and V is TRBV5-5, with 8 bases identical to TRBD1. Germline V gene lookup returns CDR1 SGHKS and CDR2 YYEKEE (reference sequence). The CDR3 has 14 residues. V was pared by 0 bases and J by 3 bases, with 2 bases of the junction left unmatched. CDR3 in DNA: TGTGCCAGCAGCTTGGACAGGGGGTTCTACGAGCAGTACTTC. Protein product: CASSLDRGFYEQYF.

The V call is TRBV5-1, the J call TRBJ1-1, with 8 bases matching TRBD1. J gave up 2 bases and V 6 bases, and 3 bases lay outside the gene matches. Germline-derived CDR1 and CDR2 are SGHRS and YFSETQ. This CDR3 spans 13 amino acids. Here the CDR3 reads CASTSGGNTEAFF. The CDR3 DNA follows: TGCGCCAGCACTTCAGGGGGCAACACTGAAGCTTTCTTT.

V gene TRBV6-5 combines with J gene TRBJ1-1; 7 nucleotides match TRBD1. CDR3 length equals 14 residues. Germline CDR1 and CDR2: MNHEY and SVGAGI. The J segment lost 3 bases and the V segment lost 8 bases, leaving 9 bases of the junction unmatched. In DNA, the CDR3 is TGTGCCAGCGGAACCACAGGGGACGACACTGAAGCTTTCTTT. Protein: CASGTTGDDTEAFF.

V gene TRBV4-1 combines with J gene TRBJ1-1, with a possible D match to TRBD1 (6 bases). V lost 2 bases to trimming and J lost 8 bases, with 15 bases between them. The CDR3 loop spans 14 amino acids. Germline V CDR1 and CDR2: MGHRA, YSYEKL. Written as DNA, the CDR3 is TGCGCCAGCAGCCAACGACAGGTCTTCAAGGAAGCTTTCTTT. Translation: CASSQRQVFKEAFF.

The chain links TRBV6-1 to TRBJ1-4, with a tentative D call TRBD1 (6 bases). Germline CDR1 reads MNHNS; CDR2 reads SASEGT. CDR3 length equals 13 residues. V lost 8 bases and J 4 bases, leaving 11 bases between the germline ends. CDR3 sequence reads: CASLGGINEKLFF. The CDR3 DNA reads TGTGCCAGCCTAGGGGGAATTAATGAAAAACTGTTTTTT.

The chain has TRBV29-1 and TRBJ2-1, with TRBD2 identical over 9 bases. V lost 5 bases to trimming and J lost 3 bases; unmatched junction nucleotides: 8. This CDR3 region has 15 residues. Germline V gene lookup returns CDR1 SQVTM and CDR2 ANQGSEA. Here the CDR3 reads CSVWGGSGGYNEQFF. The CDR3 DNA reads as TGCAGCGTTTGGGGGGGTAGCGGGGGCTACAATGAGCAGTTCTTC.